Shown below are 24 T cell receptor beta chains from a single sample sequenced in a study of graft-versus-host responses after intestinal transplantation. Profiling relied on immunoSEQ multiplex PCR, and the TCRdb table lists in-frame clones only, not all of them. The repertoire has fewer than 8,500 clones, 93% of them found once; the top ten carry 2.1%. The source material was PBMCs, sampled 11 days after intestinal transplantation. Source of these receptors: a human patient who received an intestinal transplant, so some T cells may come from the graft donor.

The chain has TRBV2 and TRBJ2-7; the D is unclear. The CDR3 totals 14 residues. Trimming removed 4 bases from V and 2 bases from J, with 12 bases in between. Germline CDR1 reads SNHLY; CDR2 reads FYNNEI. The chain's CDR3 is CASSVHRNPYEQYF. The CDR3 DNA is TGTGCCAGCAGTGTACACAGAAACCCCTACGAGCAGTACTTC.

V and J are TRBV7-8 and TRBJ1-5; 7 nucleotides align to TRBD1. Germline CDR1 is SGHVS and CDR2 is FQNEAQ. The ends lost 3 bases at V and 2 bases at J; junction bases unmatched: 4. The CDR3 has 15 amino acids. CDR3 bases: TGTGCCAGCAGCTTTTTCACAGGGGGCAATCAGCCCCAGCATTTT. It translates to CASSFFTGGNQPQHF.

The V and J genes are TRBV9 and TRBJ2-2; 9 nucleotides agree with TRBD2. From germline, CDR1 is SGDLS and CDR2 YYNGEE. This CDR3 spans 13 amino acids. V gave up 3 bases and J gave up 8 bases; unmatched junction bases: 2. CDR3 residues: CASSASGVGELFF. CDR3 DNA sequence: TGTGCCAGCAGCGCTAGCGGGGTGGGGGAGCTGTTTTTT.

The CDR3 DNA follows: TGCGCCAGCAGCCAAGATGGGGGGACGGTGCCAACTAATGAAAAACTGTTTTTT. As protein: CASSQDGGTVPTNEKLFF. The chain combines TRBV4-1 with TRBJ1-4, with a tentative D call TRBD1 (5 bases). This CDR3 comprises 18 residues. The V gene's germline CDR1 is MGHRA and CDR2 YSYEKL. V was pared by 0 bases and J by 0 bases, with 14 bases between.

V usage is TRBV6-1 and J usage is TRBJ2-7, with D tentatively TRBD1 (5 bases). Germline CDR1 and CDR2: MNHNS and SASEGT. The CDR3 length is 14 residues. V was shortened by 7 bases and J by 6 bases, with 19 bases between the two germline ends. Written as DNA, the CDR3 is TGTGCCAGCACCTTGTGGGGCCCAGGTGGCGAGCAGTACTTC. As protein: CASTLWGPGGEQYF.

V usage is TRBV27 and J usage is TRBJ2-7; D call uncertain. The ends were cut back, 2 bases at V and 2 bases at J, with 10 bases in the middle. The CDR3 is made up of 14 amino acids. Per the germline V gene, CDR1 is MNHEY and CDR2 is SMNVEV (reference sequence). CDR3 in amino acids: CASSLNSPAYEQYF. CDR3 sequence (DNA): TGTGCCAGCAGTTTAAACAGCCCAGCCTACGAGCAGTACTTC.

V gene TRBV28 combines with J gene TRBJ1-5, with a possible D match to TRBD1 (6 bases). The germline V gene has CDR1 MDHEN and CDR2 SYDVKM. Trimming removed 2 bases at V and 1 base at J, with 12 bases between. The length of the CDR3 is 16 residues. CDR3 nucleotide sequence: TGTGCCAGCAGTTTAATCCAACAGGGAAGCAATCAGCCCCAGCATTTT. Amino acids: CASSLIQQGSNQPQHF.

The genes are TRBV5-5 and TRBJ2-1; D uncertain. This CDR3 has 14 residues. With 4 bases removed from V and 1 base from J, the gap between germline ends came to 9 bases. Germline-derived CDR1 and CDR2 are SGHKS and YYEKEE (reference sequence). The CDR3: CASSHPGSYNEQFF. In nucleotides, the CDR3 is TGTGCCAGCAGCCACCCCGGTTCCTACAATGAGCAGTTCTTC.

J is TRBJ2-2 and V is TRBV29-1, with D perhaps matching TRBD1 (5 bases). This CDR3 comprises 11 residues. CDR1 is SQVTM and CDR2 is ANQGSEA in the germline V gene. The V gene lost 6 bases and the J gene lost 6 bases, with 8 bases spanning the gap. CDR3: CSVSQAGELFF. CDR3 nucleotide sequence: TGCAGCGTCTCACAGGCCGGGGAGCTGTTTTTT.

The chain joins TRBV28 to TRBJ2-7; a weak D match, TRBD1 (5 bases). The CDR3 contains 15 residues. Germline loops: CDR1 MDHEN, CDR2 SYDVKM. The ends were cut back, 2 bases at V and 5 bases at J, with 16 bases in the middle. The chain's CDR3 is CASSLILDNPNEQYF. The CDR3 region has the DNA TGTGCCAGCAGTTTAATTCTGGACAATCCGAACGAGCAGTACTTC.

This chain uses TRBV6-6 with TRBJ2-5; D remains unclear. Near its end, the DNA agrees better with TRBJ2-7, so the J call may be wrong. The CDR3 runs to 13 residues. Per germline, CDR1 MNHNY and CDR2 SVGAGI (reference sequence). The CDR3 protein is CASTAGVAYEQYF. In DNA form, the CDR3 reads TGTGCCAGCACCGCAGGTGTTGCGTACGAGCAGTACTTC.

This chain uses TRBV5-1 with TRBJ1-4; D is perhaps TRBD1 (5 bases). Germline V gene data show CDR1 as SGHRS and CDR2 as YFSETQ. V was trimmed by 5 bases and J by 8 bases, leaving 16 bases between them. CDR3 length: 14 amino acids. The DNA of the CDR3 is TGCGCCAGCAGTTCGGGACTCTTTAGGGAAAAACTGTTTTTT. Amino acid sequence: CASSSGLFREKLFF.

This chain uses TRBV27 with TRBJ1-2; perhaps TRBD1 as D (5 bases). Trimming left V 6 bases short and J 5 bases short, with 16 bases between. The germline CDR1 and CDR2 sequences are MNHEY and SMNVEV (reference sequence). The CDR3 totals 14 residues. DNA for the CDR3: TGTGCCAGCAGCCCTTTCCGGGGGAGTTATGGCTACACCTTC. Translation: CASSPFRGSYGYTF.

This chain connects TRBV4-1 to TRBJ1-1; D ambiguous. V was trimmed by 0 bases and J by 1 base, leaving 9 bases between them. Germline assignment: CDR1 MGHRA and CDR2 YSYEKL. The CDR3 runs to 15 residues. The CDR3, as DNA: TGCGCCAGCAGCCAAGATCGGTCCGGGAACACTGAAGCTTTCTTT. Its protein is CASSQDRSGNTEAFF.

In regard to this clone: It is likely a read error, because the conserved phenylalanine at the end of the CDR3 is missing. CDR3 nucleotides: TGTGCCAGCGGCCCGTCCTACGGTGATAACTATGGCTACACCCTC. This gives the protein CASGPSYGDNYGYTL. The chain links TRBV5-4 to TRBJ1-2, with D uncertain. From germline, CDR1 is SGHNT and CDR2 YYREEE (reference sequence). V lost 7 bases to trimming and J lost 1 base, with 17 bases between them. The CDR3 covers 15 residues.

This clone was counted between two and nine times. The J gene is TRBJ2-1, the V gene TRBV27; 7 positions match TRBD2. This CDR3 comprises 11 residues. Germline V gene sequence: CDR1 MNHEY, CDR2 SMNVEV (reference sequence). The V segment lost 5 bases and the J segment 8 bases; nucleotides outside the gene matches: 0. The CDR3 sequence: CASSRGDEQFF. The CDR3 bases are TGTGCCAGCAGTCGGGGGGATGAGCAGTTCTTC.

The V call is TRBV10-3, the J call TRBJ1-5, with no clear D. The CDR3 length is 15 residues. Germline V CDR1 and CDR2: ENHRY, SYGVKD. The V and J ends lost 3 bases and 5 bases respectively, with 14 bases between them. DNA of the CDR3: TGTGCCATCAGTGACCCCCGGGTAGAAGATCAGCCCCAGCATTTT. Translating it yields CAISDPRVEDQPQHF.

CDR3 sequence reads: CASSLTGAKTTDTQYF. CDR3 nucleotide sequence: TGTGCCAGTAGTCTCACAGGGGCGAAGACCACAGATACGCAGTATTTT. The rearrangement joins TRBV19 to TRBJ2-3; 7 bases match TRBD1. The V and J ends lost 5 bases and 2 bases, in that order; junction bases with no gene match: 10. CDR1 and CDR2 from the germline V gene are LNHDA and SQIVND (reference sequence). The CDR3 covers 16 residues. Full variable domain (missing parts from reference TRBV19 and TRBJ2-3): DGGITQSPKYLFRKEGQNVTLSCEQNLNHDAMYWYRQDPGQGLRLIYYSQIVNDFQKGDIAEGYSVSREKKESFPLTVTSAQKNPTAFYLCASSLTGAKTTDTQYFGPGTRLTVL.

The CDR3 bases are TGTGCCAGCAGTGATGTCCTAGCGGGGGGGCTAGCCAAAAACATTCAGTACTTC. Translated, it gives CASSDVLAGGLAKNIQYF. This chain connects TRBV6-1 to TRBJ2-4; 12 bases line up with TRBD2. With 3 bases clipped from V and 0 bases from J, the junction kept 6 bases outside the gene matches. CDR3 length: 18 residues. Germline V gene sequence: CDR1 MNHNS, CDR2 SASEGT.

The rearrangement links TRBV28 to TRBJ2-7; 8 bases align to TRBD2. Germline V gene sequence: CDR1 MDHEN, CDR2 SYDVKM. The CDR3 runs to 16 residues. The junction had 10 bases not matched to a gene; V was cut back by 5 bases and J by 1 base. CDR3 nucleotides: TGTGCCAGCAGTCCACGGAGCGGGGGAATTTCCTACGAGCAGTACGTC. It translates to CASSPRSGGISYEQYV.

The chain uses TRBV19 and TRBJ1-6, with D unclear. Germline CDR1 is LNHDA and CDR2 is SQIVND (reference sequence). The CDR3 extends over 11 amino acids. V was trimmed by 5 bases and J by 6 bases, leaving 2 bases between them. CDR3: CASSLNSPLHF. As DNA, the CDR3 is TGTGCCAGTAGTCTTAATTCACCCCTCCACTTT.

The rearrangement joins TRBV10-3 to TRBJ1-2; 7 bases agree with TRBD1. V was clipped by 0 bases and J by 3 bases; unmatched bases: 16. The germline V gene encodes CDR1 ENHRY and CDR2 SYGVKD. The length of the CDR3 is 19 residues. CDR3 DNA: TGTGCCATCAGTGAGTCGACAGCAGGGGGTTTACCTAGCTACTATGGCTACACCTTC. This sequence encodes CAISESTAGGLPSYYGYTF.

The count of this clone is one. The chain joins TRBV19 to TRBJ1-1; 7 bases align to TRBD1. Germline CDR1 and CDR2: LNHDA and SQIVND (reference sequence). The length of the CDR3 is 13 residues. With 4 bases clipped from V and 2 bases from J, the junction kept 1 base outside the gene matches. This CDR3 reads CASSTGGNTEAFF. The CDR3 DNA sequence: TGTGCCAGTAGTACAGGGGGAAACACTGAAGCTTTCTTT.

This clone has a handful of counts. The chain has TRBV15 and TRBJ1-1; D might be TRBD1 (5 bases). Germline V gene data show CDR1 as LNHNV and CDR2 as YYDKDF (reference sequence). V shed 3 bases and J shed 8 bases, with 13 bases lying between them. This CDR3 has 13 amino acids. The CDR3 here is CATSSPPGPEAFF. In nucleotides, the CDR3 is TGTGCCACCAGCAGCCCCCCAGGGCCAGAAGCTTTCTTT.